This passage covers 22 T cell receptor beta chains from one sample sequenced in a study of cytomegalovirus exposure and HLA in healthy donors. This PCR relied on a set of 60 Vbeta primers and 13 Jbeta primers. Some clones are missing from TCRdb's copy, which holds only in-frame ones; the method was immunoSEQ multiplex PCR. Of some 110,000 clones listed, roughly 13% were seen once; the top ten hold roughly a sixth. The sequenced sample consisted of PBMCs. The receptors derive from a man aged 35 to 55 in good health and CMV-seropositive.

This chain joins TRBV30 and TRBJ2-5; D is unresolved. V was shortened by 3 bases and J by 5 bases, with 19 bases between the two germline ends. From germline, CDR1 is GTSNPN and CDR2 SVGIG (reference sequence). This CDR3 comprises 15 residues. The CDR3 reads CAWSSGQQSIETQYF. The CDR3 DNA reads as TGTGCCTGGAGCTCAGGCCAGCAAAGCATCGAGACCCAGTACTTC.

V usage is TRBV5-1 and J usage is TRBJ2-1, with TRBD2 identical over 8 bases. The germline CDR1 and CDR2 sequences are SGHRS and YFSETQ. After removal of 6 bases from V and 15 bases from J, the junction contained 20 bases not matched to a gene. The length of the CDR3 is 15 residues. In DNA form, the CDR3 reads TGCGCCAGCAATTCTCAGCCGGGACTAGACGGTTACTGGTTCTTC. Translated, it gives CASNSQPGLDGYWFF.

This clone was seen a few times. The chain has TRBV19 and TRBJ1-1; TRBD1 aligns across 7 bases. In germline, CDR1 is LNHDA, CDR2 SQIVND (reference sequence). J gave up 1 base and V 5 bases, and 7 bases lay outside the gene matches. CDR3 length equals 15 residues. The CDR3 spells CASSPRQGRNTEAFF. For the CDR3, the DNA is TGTGCCAGTAGTCCTCGACAGGGAAGGAACACTGAAGCTTTCTTT.

This clone was found a few times. The chain combines TRBV5-4 with TRBJ1-1; tentative D call: TRBD1 (5 bases). Germline-derived CDR1 and CDR2 are SGHNT and YYREEE (reference sequence). Trimming cost V 1 base and J 8 bases, with 9 bases left between them. There are 12 residues in the CDR3. The CDR3 region is CASSLLTEEAFF. CDR3 in DNA: TGTGCCAGCAGCTTGCTGACAGAAGAAGCTTTCTTT.

This chain uses TRBV4-1 with TRBJ1-5; TRBD1 is a possible D gene (5 bases). The CDR3 runs to 17 residues. Germline-derived CDR1 and CDR2 are MGHRA and YSYEKL. Trimming stripped 3 bases from V and 3 bases from J, with 18 bases between. CDR3 amino acids: CASSQSFGGYVNQPQHF. CDR3 nucleotide sequence: TGCGCCAGCAGCCAGTCCTTTGGGGGGTACGTCAATCAGCCCCAGCATTTT.

The table lists this clone with a few counts. The chain uses TRBV5-6 and TRBJ1-2; TRBD1 agrees at 7 bases. CDR3 length: 13 residues. The trim removed 4 bases at V and 5 bases at J, leaving 5 bases unmatched. The germline CDR1 and CDR2 sequences are SGHDT and YYEEEE. DNA for the CDR3: TGTGCCAGCAGCGTACCGACAGGGTATGGCTACACCTTC. It yields the protein CASSVPTGYGYTF.

This sequence joins TRBV10-3 and TRBJ1-5; 9 nucleotides match TRBD1. Germline CDR1 is ENHRY and CDR2 is SYGVKD. The CDR3 covers 14 residues. After removal of 6 bases from V and 7 bases from J, the junction contained 7 bases not matched to a gene. DNA of the CDR3: TGTGCCATCAGCACCGGGACAGGGTTACAGCCCCAGCATTTT. Its translation is CAISTGTGLQPQHF.

This clone was seen a handful of times. This CDR3 reads CASRETANTEAFF. In DNA form, the CDR3 reads TGTGCCAGCAGAGAGACAGCGAACACTGAAGCTTTCTTT. The J gene is TRBJ1-1, the V gene TRBV6-4; a weak D match, TRBD1 (5 bases). This CDR3 is 13 amino acids long. V gave up 6 bases and J gave up 1 base, with 9 bases separating them. Germline V CDR1 and CDR2: MRHNA, SNTAGT.

The gene calls are TRBV19 and TRBJ2-1, with TRBD1 matching 7 bases. Germline loops: CDR1 LNHDA, CDR2 SQIVND (reference sequence). The CDR3 is 15 amino acids. V shed 6 bases, J shed 5 bases, and the junction held 10 bases outside the gene matches. CDR3 DNA: TGTGCCAGTAGCCCAGGGACAGCCCCAAACAATGAGCAGTTCTTC. This codes for CASSPGTAPNNEQFF.

Here the CDR3 reads CASRGPGQPQHF. CDR3 DNA sequence: TGTGCCAGCAGAGGCCCGGGGCAGCCCCAGCATTTT. This chain links TRBV28 with TRBJ1-5; no firm D call. Trimming shortened V by 6 bases and J by 7 bases, and 10 bases separated the two germline ends. CDR1 and CDR2 from the germline V gene are MDHEN and SYDVKM. This CDR3 contains 12 residues.

This sequence joins TRBV4-3 and TRBJ2-5, with 11 bases aligning to TRBD1. V shed 0 bases and J 6 bases; nucleotides not matched to a gene: 6. Germline lookup yields CDR1 LGHNA and CDR2 YSLEER. The CDR3 extends over 16 amino acids. The CDR3 sequence: CASSQDTGTGGQTQYF. The CDR3 DNA follows: TGCGCCAGCAGCCAAGATACCGGGACAGGGGGACAGACCCAGTACTTC.

This clone turned up a few times. The chain employs TRBV9 and TRBJ2-2, with D possibly matching TRBD1 (6 bases). The CDR3 totals 15 residues. With 3 bases removed from V and 3 bases from J, the gap between germline ends came to 12 bases. CDR1 SGDLS and CDR2 YYNGEE come from the germline V gene. The CDR3 here is CASSAGVLDTGELFF. Here the CDR3 DNA reads TGTGCCAGCAGCGCAGGGGTTTTGGACACCGGGGAGCTGTTTTTT.

The V and J genes are TRBV4-1 and TRBJ2-3; tentative D call: TRBD2 (5 bases). Germline V gives CDR1 MGHRA, CDR2 YSYEKL. Between the trimmed V and J ends, which lost 3 bases and 4 bases, there was a span of 17 bases. The CDR3 length is 16 residues. The CDR3 DNA reads as TGCGCCAGCAGCCAGCCACTAGACCCCGGGCCAGATACGCAGTATTTT. This translates into CASSQPLDPGPDTQYF.

The rearrangement joins TRBV25-1 to TRBJ1-3; a weak D match, TRBD1 (6 bases). The CDR3 length is 14 residues. The V and J ends lost 6 bases and 4 bases respectively, with 13 bases between them. Per germline, CDR1 MGHDK and CDR2 SYGVNS. The CDR3 here is CASSPPGVGNTIYF. Here the CDR3 DNA reads TGTGCCAGCAGCCCCCCAGGGGTCGGAAACACCATATATTTT.

This sequence joins TRBV14 and TRBJ1-4; TRBD1 might be the D (6 bases). The CDR3 spans 12 residues. Trimming took off 6 bases at V and 5 bases at J, with 7 bases between the two ends. Germline V gene data show CDR1 as SGHDN and CDR2 as FVKESK. As DNA, the CDR3 is TGTGCCAGCAGAGGACAGAATGAAAAACTGTTTTTT. Protein: CASRGQNEKLFF.

A few counts support this clone. At one of its ends the junction is not consistent with the germline gene, which may arise from a read error. The chain uses TRBV7-9 and TRBJ2-5; 13 nucleotides align to TRBD2. The CDR3 extends over 18 amino acids. CDR1 is SEHNR, CDR2 FQNEAQ, per germline (reference sequence). The CDR3 region is CASSLARSTSGRAETQHF. CDR3 sequence (DNA): TGTGCCAGCAGCTTAGCCCGCAGTACTAGCGGGAGGGCAGAGACCCAGCACTTC.

This clone came up a few times. This chain links TRBV6-5 with TRBJ1-2, with D perhaps matching TRBD1 (5 bases). This CDR3 spans 13 amino acids. CDR1 and CDR2 (germline): MNHEY, SVGAGI. V was shortened by 7 bases and J by 1 base, with 10 bases between the two germline ends. The CDR3 DNA reads as TGTGCCAGCACCCGCAGGGATAACTATGGCTACACCTTC. Residues: CASTRRDNYGYTF.

The chain joins TRBV30 to TRBJ2-7; 9 bases map to TRBD1. The V gene end was trimmed by 5 bases and the J gene end by 2 bases; junction bases not matched to a gene: 4. The length of the CDR3 is 13 residues. CDR1 and CDR2 (germline): GTSNPN, SVGIG (reference sequence). The CDR3 coding sequence is TGTGCCTGGGACAGGGGGATCACCTACGAGCAGTACTTC. It encodes CAWDRGITYEQYF.

V usage is TRBV4-1 and J usage is TRBJ2-5; no clear D gene. Trimming took off 4 bases at V and 5 bases at J, with 20 bases between the two ends. This CDR3 contains 16 residues. Germline V CDR1 and CDR2: MGHRA, YSYEKL. The CDR3 spells CASSPALGPGAETQYF. CDR3 coding DNA: TGCGCCAGCAGCCCGGCACTCGGCCCCGGAGCGGAGACCCAGTACTTC.

As regards this clone: This sample also contains other DNA sequences that code for the same CDR3. This rearrangement joins TRBV30 to TRBJ1-1; D is perhaps TRBD1 (6 bases). With 3 bases removed from V and 9 bases from J, the gap between germline ends came to 23 bases. Germline CDR1 is GTSNPN and CDR2 is SVGIG (reference sequence). The CDR3 consists of 15 residues. The CDR3 spells CAWRGPPDPGQKAFF. In nucleotides, the CDR3 is TGTGCCTGGAGGGGGCCTCCCGACCCGGGACAAAAAGCTTTCTTT. The whole variable domain, remainder taken from reference TRBV30 and TRBJ1-1, is SQTIHQWPATLVQPVGSPLSLECTVEGTSNPNLYWYRQAAGRGLQLLFYSVGIGQISSEVPQNLSASRPQDRQFILSSKKLLLSDSGFYLCAWRGPPDPGQKAFFGQGTRLTVV.

V and J are TRBV25-1 and TRBJ2-1, with TRBD2 matching over 7 bases. V was pared by 6 bases and J by 14 bases, with 7 bases of the junction left unmatched. The CDR3 runs to 11 residues. The germline V gene encodes CDR1 MGHDK and CDR2 SYGVNS. The CDR3 region has the DNA TGTGCCAGCAGCTCGGGAGGACGGGAGTTCTTC. Amino acids: CASSSGGREFF.

The chain uses TRBV27 and TRBJ2-3; D gene ambiguous. The germline CDR1 and CDR2 sequences are MNHEY and SMNVEV (reference sequence). The V and J ends lost 5 bases and 5 bases respectively, with 14 bases between them. This CDR3 is built from 14 residues. The CDR3 DNA follows: TGTGCCAGCAGTGAGTCTAGAGGTGGAGATACGCAGTATTTT. Encoded protein: CASSESRGGDTQYF.